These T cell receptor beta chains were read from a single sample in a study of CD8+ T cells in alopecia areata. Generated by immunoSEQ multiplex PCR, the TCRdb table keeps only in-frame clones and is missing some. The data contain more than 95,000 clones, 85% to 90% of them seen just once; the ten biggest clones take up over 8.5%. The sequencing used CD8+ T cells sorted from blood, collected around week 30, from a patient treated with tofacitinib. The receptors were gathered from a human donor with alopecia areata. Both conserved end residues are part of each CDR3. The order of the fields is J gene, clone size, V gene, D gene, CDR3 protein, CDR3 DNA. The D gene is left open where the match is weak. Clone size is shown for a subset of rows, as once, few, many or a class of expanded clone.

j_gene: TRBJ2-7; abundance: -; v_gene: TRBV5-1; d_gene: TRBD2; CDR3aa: CASSGGTSGAYEQYF; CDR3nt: TGCGCCAGCAGCGGGGGGACTAGCGGGGCCTACGAGCAGTACTTC
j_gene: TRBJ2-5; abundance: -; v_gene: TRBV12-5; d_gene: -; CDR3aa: CASGLVQGTQETQYF; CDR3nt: TGTGCTAGTGGTTTGGTACAAGGGACTCAAGAGACCCAGTACTTC
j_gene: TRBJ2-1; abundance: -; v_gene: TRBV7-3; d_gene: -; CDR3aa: CASSPDTAYNEQFF; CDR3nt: TGTGCCAGCAGCCCTGACACCGCGTACAATGAGCAGTTCTTC
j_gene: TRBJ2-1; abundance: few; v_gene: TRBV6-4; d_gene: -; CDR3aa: CASSERSGSYNEQFF; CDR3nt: TGTGCCAGCAGTGAAAGGAGCGGCTCCTACAATGAGCAGTTCTTC
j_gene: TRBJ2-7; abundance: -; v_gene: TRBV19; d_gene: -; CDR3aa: CASSMTGRASWGTGNEQYF; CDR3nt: TGTGCCAGTAGTATGACGGGCAGGGCCTCTTGGGGAACTGGAAACGAGCAGTACTTC
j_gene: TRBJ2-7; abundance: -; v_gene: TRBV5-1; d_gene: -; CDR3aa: CASSLADLHSLEQYF; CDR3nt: TGCGCCAGCAGCTTGGCCGATTTACATTCACTCGAGCAGTACTTC
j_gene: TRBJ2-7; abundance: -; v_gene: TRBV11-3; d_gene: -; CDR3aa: CASSLSASYEQYF; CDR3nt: TGTGCCAGCAGTCTAAGCGCCTCCTACGAGCAGTACTTC
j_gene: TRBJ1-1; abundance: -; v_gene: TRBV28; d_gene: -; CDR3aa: CASQSSNTEAFF; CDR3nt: TGTGCCAGCCAATCCTCGAACACTGAAGCTTTCTTT
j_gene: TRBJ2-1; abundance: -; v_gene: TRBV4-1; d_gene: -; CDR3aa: CASSQDREQSSYNEQFF; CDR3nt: TGCGCCAGCAGCCAAGATCGGGAGCAGAGCTCCTACAATGAGCAGTTCTTC
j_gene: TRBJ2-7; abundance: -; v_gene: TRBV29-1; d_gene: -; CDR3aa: CSVASRGLPSSYEQYF; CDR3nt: TGCAGCGTTGCTTCTAGAGGGCTCCCGAGCTCCTACGAGCAGTACTTC
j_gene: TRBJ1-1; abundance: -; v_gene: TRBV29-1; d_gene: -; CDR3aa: CSVIQERAEAFF; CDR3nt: TGCAGCGTTATACAGGAGAGGGCTGAAGCTTTCTTT
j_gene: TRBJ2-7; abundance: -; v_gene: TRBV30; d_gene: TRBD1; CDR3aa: CAWSVIGTAYEQYF; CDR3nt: TGTGCCTGGAGTGTAATAGGGACAGCCTACGAGCAGTACTTC
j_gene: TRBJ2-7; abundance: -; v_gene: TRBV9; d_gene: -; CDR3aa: CASSSLGGYEQYF; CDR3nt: TGTGCCAGCAGCTCCCTCGGGGGTTACGAGCAGTACTTC
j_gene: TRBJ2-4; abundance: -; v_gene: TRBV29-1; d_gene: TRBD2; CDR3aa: CSVAGGLTDIQYF; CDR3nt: TGCAGCGTTGCCGGGGGGTTGACGGACATTCAGTACTTC